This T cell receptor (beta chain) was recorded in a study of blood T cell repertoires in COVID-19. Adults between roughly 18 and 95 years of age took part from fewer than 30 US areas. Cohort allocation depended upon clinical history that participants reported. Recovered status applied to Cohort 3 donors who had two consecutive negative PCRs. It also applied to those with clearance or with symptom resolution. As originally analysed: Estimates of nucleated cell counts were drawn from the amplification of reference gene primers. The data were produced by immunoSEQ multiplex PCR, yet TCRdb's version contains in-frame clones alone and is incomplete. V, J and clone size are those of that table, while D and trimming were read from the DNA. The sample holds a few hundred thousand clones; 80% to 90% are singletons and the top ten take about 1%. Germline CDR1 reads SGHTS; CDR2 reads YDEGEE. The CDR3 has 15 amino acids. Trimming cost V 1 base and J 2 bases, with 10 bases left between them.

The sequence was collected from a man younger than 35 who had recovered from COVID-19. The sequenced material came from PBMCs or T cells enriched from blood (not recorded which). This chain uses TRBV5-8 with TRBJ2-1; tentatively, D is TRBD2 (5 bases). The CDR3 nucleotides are TGTGCCAGCAGCTTGCGGGGTAACACCTACAATGAGCAGTTCTTC. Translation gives CASSLRGNTYNEQFF.